The present T cell receptor (beta chain) was sequenced within a study of control samples from healthy donors and cancer patients. Unmatched junction bases numbered 8, after V lost 5 bases and J lost 7 bases. Germline CDR1 LNHDA, CDR2 SQIVND (reference sequence). CDR3 length: 14 amino acids. Sequenced by immunoSEQ multiplex PCR; TCRdb stores in-frame clones only, minus some. The table records some 120,000 clones, roughly 90% of them present only once. This TCR came from a man aged 18 to 30 in good health. V usage is TRBV19 and J usage is TRBJ2-1; 7 positions match TRBD1. The sample consisted of blood. The CDR3 loop reads CASSLQGSSNEQFF. The CDR3 DNA sequence: TGTGCCAGTAGTCTACAGGGGAGTAGTAATGAGCAGTTCTTC.